The 24 T cell receptor beta chains presented below share a single source sample, sequenced in a study of T-cell memory formation after mild COVID-19. TCRdb independently ran MiXCR on the 5' RACE reads; one entry per CDR3 protein. The data contain roughly 400,000 distinct CDR3 sequences, 20% to 25% of them singletons. Material: PBMCs or a T cell subset sorted from them (not recorded which). The receptors originated from an adult woman who had mild COVID-19 (a few samples of this study predate the infection). Cell type and time point are not known.

This clonotype was seen a few times. The chain links TRBV11-2 to TRBJ2-3; 7 bases are a match to TRBD2. Germline V CDR1 and CDR2: SGHAT, FQNNGV. Trimming took 5 bases from V and 5 from J; bases not matched to a gene: 10. The CDR3 runs to 15 residues. The chain's CDR3 is CASSLGSSGGDTQYF. CDR3 in DNA: TGTGCCAGCAGCCTCGGGTCTAGCGGTGGAGATACGCAGTATTTT. Full variable domain (missing parts from reference TRBV11-2 and TRBJ2-3): EAGVAQSPRYKIIEKRQSVAFWCNPISGHATLYWYQQILGQGPKLLIQFQNNGVVDDSQLPKDRFSAERLKGVDSTLKIQPAKLEDSAVYLCASSLGSSGGDTQYFGPGTRLTVL.

This clonotype was observed a few times. This chain uses TRBV3-1 with TRBJ2-1; 11 nucleotides agree with TRBD2. Germline CDR1 LGHDT, CDR2 YNNKEL (reference sequence). The V gene end was trimmed by 0 bases and the J gene end by 4 bases; junction bases not matched to a gene: 2. The CDR3 loop spans 16 amino acids. CDR3 nucleotide sequence: TGTGCCAGCAGCCAAGAGCGACTAGCGGGGTACAATGAGCAGTTCTTC. Translation: CASSQERLAGYNEQFF.

This chain links TRBV7-8 with TRBJ2-1; 10 bases align to TRBD2. Germline lookup yields CDR1 SGHVS and CDR2 FQNEAQ. Trimming took 7 bases from V and 10 from J; bases not matched to a gene: 7. CDR3 size: 13 residues. For the CDR3, the DNA is TGTGCCAGCAAGATAGCGGGAGGTTACGAGCAGTTCTTC. Amino acids: CASKIAGGYEQFF. Combining the CDR3 with reference TRBV7-8 and TRBJ2-1 gives the whole variable domain GAGVSQSPRYKVAKRGQDVALRCDPISGHVSLFWYQQALGQGPEFLTYFQNEAQLDKSGLPSDRFFAERPEGSVSTLKIQRTQQEDSAVYLCASKIAGGYEQFFGPGTRLTVL.

This clonotype occurred a few times. The chain carries TRBV29-1 and TRBJ2-7, with D perhaps being TRBD1 or TRBD2 (5 bases each). The V and J ends lost 4 bases and 4 bases respectively, with 8 bases between them. Germline V gene data show CDR1 as SQVTM and CDR2 as ANQGSEA. The CDR3 runs 11 residues. CDR3 nucleotide sequence: TGCAGCGTTGGGGACGATTACGAGCAGTACTTC. This gives the protein CSVGDDYEQYF.

This chain joins TRBV12-3 or TRBV12-4 and TRBJ2-2, with 10 bases aligning to TRBD2. The CDR3 consists of 15 residues. With V trimmed by 7 bases and J by 3 bases, 5 bases remained unmatched. The CDR3 here is CASTLSGGDTGELFF. CDR3 nucleotides: TGTGCCAGCACCCTAAGCGGGGGGGACACCGGGGAGCTGTTTTTT.

This clonotype has only a few counts. V is TRBV7-9 and J is TRBJ2-3; D unresolved. V was shortened by 0 bases and J by 4 bases, with 11 bases between the two germline ends. The CDR3 is 15 amino acids. Germline CDR1 and CDR2: SEHNR and FQNEAQ (reference sequence). The DNA for the CDR3 is TGTGCCAGCAGCTTAGCCTCTTCTAGAGCAGATACGCAGTATTTT. It yields the protein CASSLASSRADTQYF.

This clonotype was recorded a few times. The rearrangement joins TRBV30 to TRBJ2-3; 9 bases match TRBD2. The junction had 6 bases not matched to a gene; V was cut back by 4 bases and J by 4 bases. This CDR3 contains 14 residues. Germline V gives CDR1 GTSNPN, CDR2 SVGIG (reference sequence). The DNA of the CDR3 is TGTGCCTGGACCCTAGCGGGGATTGCAGATACGCAGTATTTT. Translated: CAWTLAGIADTQYF. Drawing the rest from reference TRBV30 and TRBJ2-3, the complete variable domain is SQTIHQWPATLVQPVGSPLSLECTVEGTSNPNLYWYRQAAGRGLQLLFYSVGIGQISSEVPQNLSASRPQDRQFILSSKKLLLSDSGFYLCAWTLAGIADTQYFGPGTRLTVL.

This chain links TRBV7-3 with TRBJ2-3; 11 nucleotides match TRBD2. Germline V gene sequence: CDR1 SGHTA, CDR2 FQGTGA. This CDR3 is 16 amino acids long. The ends lost 6 bases at V and 1 base at J; junction bases unmatched: 6. Here the CDR3 DNA reads TGTGCCAGCAGTCATAGCGGGGGGGCCGGCACAGATACGCAGTATTTT. It translates to CASSHSGGAGTDTQYF.

V and J are TRBV27 and TRBJ2-1; 7 bases are a match to TRBD1. Trimming removed 6 bases from V and 4 bases from J; junction bases left unmatched: 3. From germline, CDR1 is MNHEY and CDR2 SMNVEV (reference sequence). The length of the CDR3 is 13 residues. The CDR3 loop is CASRGQNYNEQFF. The CDR3 nucleotides are TGTGCCAGCAGGGGACAGAATTACAATGAGCAGTTCTTC.

The sample holds a few counts of this clonotype. The V call is TRBV12-3 or TRBV12-4, the J call TRBJ2-1; 8 bases agree with TRBD2. The CDR3 contains 14 residues. The J segment lost 6 bases and the V segment lost 4 bases, leaving 5 bases of the junction unmatched. CDR3 bases: TGTGCCAGCAGTTCCAGCGGGAGCGGCAATGAGCAGTTCTTC. This codes for CASSSSGSGNEQFF.

In its sample, this clonotype was seen a few times. The V gene is TRBV7-8, the J gene TRBJ2-2; possible D gene TRBD2, 6 bases. Trimming took 5 bases from V and 5 from J, leaving 15 bases between them. The CDR3 sequence is 15 residues long. From germline, CDR1 is SGHVS and CDR2 FQNEAQ. The CDR3 bases are TGTGCCAGCAGCCGCGGCGGGGTGGGAACCGGGGAGCTGTTTTTT. It translates to CASSRGGVGTGELFF.

The chain has TRBV7-8 and TRBJ1-2; 10 bases line up with TRBD1. V trimming: 5 bases; J trimming: 4 bases; junction bases outside the gene matches: 7. The CDR3 length is 15 residues. Germline V CDR1 and CDR2: SGHVS, FQNEAQ. Here the CDR3 reads CASSLSGTGVYGYTF. The CDR3, as DNA: TGTGCCAGCAGCCTATCCGGGACAGGGGTCTATGGCTACACCTTC.

This clonotype came up many times. V usage is TRBV7-9 and J usage is TRBJ2-3; the D gene is possibly TRBD2 (6 bases). This CDR3 region has 15 residues. Germline loops: CDR1 SEHNR, CDR2 FQNEAQ (reference sequence). V was pared by 2 bases and J by 3 bases, with 12 bases between. Here the CDR3 reads CASSLRRSGTDTQYF. The CDR3 DNA follows: TGTGCCAGCAGCTTAAGGCGTAGCGGAACAGATACGCAGTATTTT.

The chain recombines TRBV5-1 with TRBJ2-2; possible D gene TRBD2, 5 bases. Trimming left V 6 bases short and J 3 bases short, with 15 bases between. In germline, CDR1 is SGHRS, CDR2 YFSETQ. The CDR3 has 15 residues. The CDR3, as DNA: TGCGCCAGCACCCTCCGGGGAGCGGACACCGGGGAGCTGTTTTTT. Its protein product is CASTLRGADTGELFF.

CDR3 bases: TGTGCCAGCTCACCACCCCCACAGGGCCTACAAGAGACCCAGTACTTC. This gives the protein CASSPPPQGLQETQYF. The chain links TRBV18 to TRBJ2-5, with D possibly being TRBD1 (6 bases). The CDR3 sequence is 16 residues long. The V and J ends lost 0 bases and 2 bases respectively, with 13 bases between them. Germline values: CDR1 KGHSH, CDR2 LQKENI.

This clonotype has just a few counts. This rearrangement joins TRBV24-1 to TRBJ2-5; TRBD2 matches 9 bases. The length of the CDR3 is 15 residues. Germline CDR1 reads KGHDR; CDR2 reads SFDVKD. V shed 5 bases, J shed 1 base, and the junction held 4 bases outside the gene matches. The CDR3 reads CATSGIAGVQETQYF. The CDR3 region has the DNA TGTGCCACCAGTGGCATAGCGGGGGTCCAAGAGACCCAGTACTTC.

CDR3 sequence: CASSAGGAEAFF. CDR3 nucleotides: TGTGCCAGTAGCGCGGGGGGCGCTGAAGCTTTCTTT. The chain uses TRBV19 and TRBJ1-1; D perhaps matches TRBD1 (6 bases). The germline V and J ends were trimmed by 6 bases and 6 bases, with 11 bases remaining between them. There are 12 residues in the CDR3. Germline V gene data show CDR1 as LNHDA and CDR2 as SQIVND (reference sequence). Drawing the rest from reference TRBV19 and TRBJ1-1, the complete variable domain is DGGITQSPKYLFRKEGQNVTLSCEQNLNHDAMYWYRQDPGQGLRLIYYSQIVNDFQKGDIAEGYSVSREKKESFPLTVTSAQKNPTAFYLCASSAGGAEAFFGQGTRLTVV.

The rearrangement joins TRBV27 to TRBJ2-3; D might be TRBD1 (6 bases). The V end was cut by 7 bases, the J end by 8 bases, with 22 bases between. Germline V gene lookup returns CDR1 MNHEY and CDR2 SMNVEV (reference sequence). The length of the CDR3 is 15 residues. The CDR3 protein is CASTRFRGRRGTQYF. CDR3 nucleotide sequence: TGTGCCAGCACCCGCTTTAGGGGGAGAAGGGGTACGCAGTATTTT.

This clonotype was recorded a few times. The rearrangement links TRBV9 to TRBJ2-5; 10 bases are a match to TRBD2. Trimming removed 0 bases from V and 2 bases from J; junction bases left unmatched: 7. Germline values: CDR1 SGDLS, CDR2 YYNGEE. The CDR3 contains 17 residues. The CDR3 loop is CASSVVPTSGYQETQYF. CDR3 nucleotides: TGTGCCAGCAGCGTAGTCCCGACTAGCGGGTATCAAGAGACCCAGTACTTC.

The chain combines TRBV7-2 with TRBJ2-7, with TRBD1 identical over 10 bases. The germline CDR1 and CDR2 sequences are SGHTA and FQGNSA. V was pared by 2 bases and J by 7 bases, with 8 bases of the junction left unmatched. The CDR3 consists of 15 residues. CDR3 region: CASSLFGQGEDEQYF. The CDR3 DNA is TGTGCCAGCAGCTTATTTGGACAGGGGGAGGATGAGCAGTACTTC.

V and J are TRBV7-2 and TRBJ2-1, with 9 positions matching TRBD2. The CDR3 has 14 residues. Losses at the gene ends were 6 bases for V and 4 bases for J; bases not matched to a gene: 4. From germline, CDR1 is SGHTA and CDR2 FQGNSA. The CDR3 is CASRLAGIYNEQFF. CDR3 nucleotides: TGTGCCAGCAGGCTAGCGGGGATATACAATGAGCAGTTCTTC.

This CDR3 is CASRGTVYGYTF. CDR3 DNA sequence: TGTGCCAGCAGGGGGACAGTCTATGGCTACACCTTC. This sequence joins TRBV5-6 and TRBJ1-2, with 7 bases aligning to TRBD1. J lost 4 bases, V lost 5 bases, and 2 bases had no gene match. Germline loops: CDR1 SGHDT, CDR2 YYEEEE. There are 12 residues in the CDR3. Using reference TRBV5-6 and TRBJ1-2 for the parts outside the CDR3, the full variable domain is DAGVTQSPTHLIKTRGQQVTLRCSPKSGHDTVSWYQQALGQGPQFIFQYYEEEERQRGNFPDRFSGHQFPNYSSELNVNALLLGDSALYLCASRGTVYGYTFGSGTRLTVV.

This clonotype has just a few counts. V is TRBV30 and J is TRBJ2-7; 12 positions agree with TRBD2. This CDR3 comprises 14 residues. The J segment lost 5 bases and the V segment lost 3 bases, leaving 5 bases of the junction unmatched. Germline loops: CDR1 GTSNPN, CDR2 SVGIG (reference sequence). In nucleotides, the CDR3 is TGTGCCTGGAGCCTGACTAGCGGGAGCGACGAGCAGTACTTC. This codes for CAWSLTSGSDEQYF. Full variable domain (missing parts from reference TRBV30 and TRBJ2-7): SQTIHQWPATLVQPVGSPLSLECTVEGTSNPNLYWYRQAAGRGLQLLFYSVGIGQISSEVPQNLSASRPQDRQFILSSKKLLLSDSGFYLCAWSLTSGSDEQYFGPGTRLTVT.

The chain recombines TRBV27 with TRBJ2-7; 10 bases line up with TRBD2. V dropped 6 bases and J dropped 2; count of bases not matched to a gene: 7. CDR3 length equals 15 residues. The germline V gene has CDR1 MNHEY and CDR2 SMNVEV (reference sequence). The CDR3 sequence is CASRRTSGGAYEQYF. CDR3 sequence (DNA): TGTGCCAGCAGACGAACGAGCGGGGGGGCCTACGAGCAGTACTTC.